These T cell receptor beta chains were read from a single sample in a study of T-cell reconstitution after alpha-beta-depleted transplantation in children. TCRdb re-called the PCR reads through MiXCR, storing one row per CDR3 protein. Counted here are tens of thousands of distinct CDR3 sequences, 7.5% to 10% occurring once; the ten biggest clones make up roughly 28%. This sample comprised PBMCs, mostly from graft donor cells, obtained 60 days after TCRalphabeta/CD19-depleted stem cell transplant. These receptors all stem from a male patient aged 2 to 9 who had a stem cell transplant for chronic granulomatous disease, so the T cells may come from the graft donor. Each CDR3 is given with its conserved first and last residue. A D gene is named only where the DNA matches it firmly. Size values are once, few and many counts, or a class for expanded clones, and some rows have none.

>TRBD2|TRBJ2-1|many|TRBV27
CASSRAGVHEQFF
TGTGCCAGCAGCCGGGCGGGGGTCCATGAGCAGTTCTTC
>-|TRBJ1-1|many|TRBV5-1
CASSLEAGRNTEAFF
TGCGCCAGCAGCTTGGAGGCAGGTCGGAACACTGAAGCTTTCTTT
>-|TRBJ2-5|many|TRBV7-8
CASSLVSPPEETQYF
TGTGCCAGCAGCTTAGTTTCCCCCCCGGAGGAGACCCAGTACTTC
>TRBD2|TRBJ2-7|many|TRBV5-1
CASSLEGWGRLAGVYEQYF
TGCGCCAGCAGCTTGGAGGGGTGGGGAAGACTAGCGGGAGTCTACGAGCAGTACTTC
>TRBD1|TRBJ2-5|many|TRBV29-1
CSVGTGRQETQYF
TGCAGCGTTGGGACAGGTAGACAAGAGACCCAGTACTTC
>TRBD2|TRBJ2-7|many|TRBV12-3/TRBV12-4
CASSPPGTSGSYEQYF
TGTGCCAGCAGTCCCCCCGGGACTAGCGGGAGTTACGAGCAGTACTTC
>-|TRBJ2-4|many|TRBV15
CATSNRHIQYF
TGTGCCACCAGCAACAGACACATTCAGTACTTC
>TRBD2|TRBJ2-1|many|TRBV20-1
CSARDGTSGWINEQFF
TGCAGTGCTAGGGATGGGACTAGCGGGTGGATAAATGAGCAGTTCTTC
>TRBD1|TRBJ1-2|-|TRBV10-3
CAISEQGTGGIYGYTF
TGTGCCATCAGTGAGCAAGGGACAGGGGGAATCTATGGCTACACCTTC
>-|TRBJ2-7|many|TRBV9
CASSVGLASYEQYF
TGTGCCAGCAGCGTAGGGCTAGCGAGCTACGAGCAGTACTTC
>-|TRBJ1-1|many|TRBV20-1
CSPRDQNTEAFF
TGCAGCCCCCGCGACCAGAACACTGAAGCTTTCTTT
>-|TRBJ1-3|many|TRBV12-3/TRBV12-4
CASSAGVSGNTIYF
TGTGCCAGCAGTGCCGGGGTCTCTGGAAACACCATATATTTT
>-|TRBJ2-5|many|TRBV27
CASSLAPAEETQYF
TGTGCCAGCAGTTTGGCGCCAGCAGAAGAGACCCAGTACTTC
>TRBD2|TRBJ2-7|many|TRBV6-2/TRBV6-3
CASRALGREGSYEQYF
TGTGCCAGCAGAGCACTAGGACGGGAGGGGTCCTACGAGCAGTACTTC
>TRBD1|TRBJ2-7|many|TRBV7-2
CASSPGQGGYEQYF
TGTGCCAGCAGCCCCGGACAGGGTGGCTACGAGCAGTACTTC
>-|TRBJ2-5|many|TRBV9
CASSVDSFQETQYF
TGTGCCAGCAGCGTCGACAGTTTCCAAGAGACCCAGTACTTC
>TRBD2|TRBJ2-3|many|TRBV7-9
CASSLRGSKDTQYF
TGTGCCAGCAGCTTACGCGGGAGTAAAGATACGCAGTATTTT
>-|TRBJ2-3|many|TRBV29-1
CSVVGGADTQYF
TGCAGCGTTGTTGGGGGCGCAGATACGCAGTATTTT
>TRBD1|TRBJ1-1|many|TRBV7-6
CASSLGQGANTEAFF
TGTGCCAGCAGCTTAGGACAGGGCGCGAACACTGAAGCTTTCTTT
>-|TRBJ1-1|-|TRBV7-9
CASSLMSGRDVAFF
TGTGCCAGCAGCCTCATGAGTGGGAGGGATGTAGCTTTCTTT
>-|TRBJ1-3|many|TRBV2
CASRGGPSSGNTIYF
TGTGCCAGCCGGGGGGGCCCAAGCTCTGGAAACACCATATATTTT
>-|TRBJ2-7|few|TRBV11-2
CASSLEGRLATSYEQYF
TGTGCCAGCAGCTTAGAGGGCCGGCTAGCGACCTCCTACGAGCAGTACTTC
>-|TRBJ2-3|many|TRBV27
CASSPSPSTDTQYF
TGTGCCAGCAGTCCTAGCCCCAGCACAGATACGCAGTATTTT
>TRBD2|TRBJ2-3|many|TRBV9
CASSAAGAVDTQYF
TGTGCCAGCAGCGCCGCGGGAGCAGTAGATACGCAGTATTTT
>-|TRBJ1-1|many|TRBV6-2/TRBV6-3
CASRHPMNTEAFF
TGTGCCAGCAGACATCCAATGAACACTGAAGCTTTCTTT
>TRBD1|TRBJ2-7|few|TRBV20-1
CSASPDRGGYEQYF
TGCAGTGCTAGTCCGGACAGGGGCGGCTACGAGCAGTACTTC
>TRBD1|TRBJ1-6|-|TRBV29-1
CSPLEGGDRDPYSPLHF
TGCAGCCCGCTGGAGGGGGGGGACAGGGACCCCTATTCACCCCTCCACTTT
>-|TRBJ1-2|many|TRBV12-3/TRBV12-4
CASSLRQAYGYTF
TGTGCCAGCAGTTTAAGGCAGGCCTATGGCTACACCTTC
>-|TRBJ1-2|few|TRBV6-5
CASSYSPGASAAGYTF
TGTGCCAGCAGTTACTCCCCGGGAGCTTCTGCAGCCGGCTACACCTTC
>-|TRBJ1-1|many|TRBV20-1
CSAFTGNTEAFF
TGCAGTGCTTTCACAGGGAACACTGAAGCTTTCTTT
>-|TRBJ1-3|many|TRBV12-3/TRBV12-4
CASSPSTGNTIYF
TGTGCCAGCAGTCCGTCGACAGGAAACACCATATATTTT
>TRBD2|TRBJ2-1|many|TRBV6-2/TRBV6-3
CASTGGWSAYNEQFF
TGTGCCAGCACGGGGGGTTGGTCTGCTTACAATGAGCAGTTCTTC
>-|TRBJ1-1|many|TRBV7-9
CASSTQIGGRTEAFF
TGTGCCAGCAGCACCCAGATCGGGGGAAGGACTGAAGCTTTCTTT
>TRBD1|TRBJ1-2|many|TRBV5-1
CASSLTGEGYGYTF
TGCGCCAGCAGCTTGACAGGGGAGGGCTATGGCTACACCTTC
>TRBD2|TRBJ2-5|few|TRBV28
CASSPNSGRKETQYF
TGTGCCAGCAGCCCTAATAGCGGGCGAAAAGAGACCCAGTACTTC
>-|TRBJ2-3|-|TRBV10-3
CAISGPSTDTQYF
TGTGCCATCAGTGGTCCCAGCACAGATACGCAGTATTTT
>-|TRBJ2-7|many|TRBV7-6
CASKVSLTSYEQYF
TGTGCCAGCAAAGTGTCCCTCACCTCCTACGAGCAGTACTTC
>-|TRBJ1-2|-|TRBV2
CASSKIGADPNYGYTF
TGTGCCAGCAGTAAAATCGGGGCAGATCCTAACTATGGCTACACCTTC
>-|TRBJ2-1|many|TRBV15
CATSRDNKGYPYNEQFF
TGTGCCACCAGCAGGGATAATAAGGGGTATCCGTACAATGAGCAGTTCTTC
>-|TRBJ2-6|many|TRBV7-6
CASSLGLSGANVLTF
TGTGCCAGCAGCTTAGGCCTCTCTGGGGCCAACGTCCTGACTTTC